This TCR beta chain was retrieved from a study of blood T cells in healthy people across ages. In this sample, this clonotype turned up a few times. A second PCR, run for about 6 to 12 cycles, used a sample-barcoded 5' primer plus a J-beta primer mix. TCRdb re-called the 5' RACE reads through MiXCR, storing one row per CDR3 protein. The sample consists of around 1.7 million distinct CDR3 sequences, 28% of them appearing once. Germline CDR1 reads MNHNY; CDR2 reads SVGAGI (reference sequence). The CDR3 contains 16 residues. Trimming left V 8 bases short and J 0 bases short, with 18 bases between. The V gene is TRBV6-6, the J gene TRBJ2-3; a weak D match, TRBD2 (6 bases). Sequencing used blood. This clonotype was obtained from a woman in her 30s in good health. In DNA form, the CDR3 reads TGTGCCAGCTTTCCGGGAGATGCTTTTAGCACAGATACGCAGTATTTT. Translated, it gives CASFPGDAFSTDTQYF.